The clone carrying this T cell receptor (beta chain) was found once. The data are from a study of technical replicates of blood from several donors. CDR1 SGHRS and CDR2 YFSETQ come from the germline V gene. V lost 0 bases, J lost 7 bases, and 8 bases lay in between. The CDR3 is 13 residues long. The assay was immunoSEQ multiplex PCR, and TCRdb's table has in-frame clones only and misses some. This table holds about 53,000 clones, 70% to 90% found once. The source is a human donor in good health. Some clones in this sample may be carry-over from other donors' samples. The sample comprised PBMCs. This chain connects TRBV5-1 to TRBJ2-1; D unclear. CDR3 in amino acids: CASSLDTSNEQFF. DNA for the CDR3: TGCGCCAGCAGCTTGGATACCAGTAATGAGCAGTTCTTC.